This T cell receptor (beta chain) originates from a study of shared clonotypes between healthy human individuals. Study-level points and caveats: Non-shared clonotypes had lower generation probabilities than clonotypes shared by all four sorted-subset donors. Generally, naive subsets (rather than memory subsets) showed larger estimated richness.

Germline V gene lookup returns CDR1 MDHEN and CDR2 SYDVKM. The CDR3 contains 15 residues. V lost 10 bases, J lost 0 bases, and 16 bases lay in between. Comments on this clone: The antigen remains unidentified.

Naive CD8 cells lacked CD45RO and underwent positive selection for CCR7, leaving out terminally differentiated effector memory CD45RA+ cells. Donors included only healthy HIV-negative adults lacking recent acute infections or vaccinations. Only in-frame clones appear in the TCRdb table, and some are missing; sequencing was by immunoSEQ multiplex PCR. The repertoire holds under 850,000 clones, with 80% to 95% as singletons. The gene calls are TRBV28 and TRBJ1-5; D ambiguous. Sequenced: naive CD8+ T cells sorted from blood. The sequence was obtained from a man aged 30-40 years in good health. This chain's CDR3 is CATCSSWDSNQPQHF. The DNA of the CDR3 is TGTGCCACCTGTTCATCGTGGGATAGCAATCAGCCCCAGCATTTT.